This is a list of T cell receptor beta chains from one sample in a study of response to subunit inactivated influenza vaccine. TCRdb recomputed calls from the RT-PCR reads with MiXCR, one row per CDR3 protein. The profile covers about 700,000 distinct CDR3 sequences, with 15% to 18% appearing a single time and 11% taken by the ten largest. The specimen comprised PBMCs from blood, sampled about 12 days after vaccination. These receptors all stem from a man aged 50 or older who received an inactivated influenza vaccine. Both conserved end residues are part of each CDR3.

V	CDR3
TRBV5-1	CASSAGTGGTEQHF
TRBV7-2	CASSPQTGSYNEQFF
TRBV7-2	CASSLVSGQGSNEQFF
TRBV7-2	CASSFRQYGYTF
TRBV7-2	CASSLLAGRATQYF
TRBV27	CASSLAGGPRTDTQYF
TRBV20-1	CSASVRTGYGYTF
TRBV6-4	CASSELPGLQYEQYF
TRBV10-3	CAISERTAHGYTF
TRBV5-1	CASSFGGGYEQYF
TRBV5-1	CASSLGLWTSGKEGHREQYF
TRBV12-3/TRBV12-4	CASTGQGSLEQYF
TRBV18	CASSPGGQGPKQYF
TRBV10-3	CATSGGSLNEQFF
TRBV6-2/TRBV6-3	CASSYPLVAGTVETQYF
TRBV19	CASSIDRQPQHF